This T cell receptor beta chain was profiled in a study of OX40 agonist ivuxolimab in advanced cancers. Across the study: Every patient in dose escalation had hepatocellular carcinoma, melanoma, renal cell or head and neck cancer.

The data were produced by immunoSEQ multiplex PCR, yet TCRdb's version contains in-frame clones alone and is incomplete. Of tens of thousands of clones in the sample, approximately 90% are singletons; the top ten hold less than 3.5%. Germline CDR1 and CDR2: SEHNR and FQNEAQ (reference sequence). Trimming shortened V by 0 bases and J by 3 bases, and 6 bases separated the two germline ends. The CDR3 consists of 13 residues. The sequence was obtained from an adult with an advanced solid tumor such as melanoma, head and neck, liver or kidney cancer. The chain couples TRBV7-9 to TRBJ2-7; tentative D call: TRBD2 (6 bases). Sequencing used CD4+ or CD8+ T cells sorted from blood, obtained in a trial of the OX40 agonist ivuxolimab. In DNA form, the CDR3 reads TGTGCCAGCAGCTTAGCGGAGGGCTACGAGCAGTACTTC. As protein: CASSLAEGYEQYF.